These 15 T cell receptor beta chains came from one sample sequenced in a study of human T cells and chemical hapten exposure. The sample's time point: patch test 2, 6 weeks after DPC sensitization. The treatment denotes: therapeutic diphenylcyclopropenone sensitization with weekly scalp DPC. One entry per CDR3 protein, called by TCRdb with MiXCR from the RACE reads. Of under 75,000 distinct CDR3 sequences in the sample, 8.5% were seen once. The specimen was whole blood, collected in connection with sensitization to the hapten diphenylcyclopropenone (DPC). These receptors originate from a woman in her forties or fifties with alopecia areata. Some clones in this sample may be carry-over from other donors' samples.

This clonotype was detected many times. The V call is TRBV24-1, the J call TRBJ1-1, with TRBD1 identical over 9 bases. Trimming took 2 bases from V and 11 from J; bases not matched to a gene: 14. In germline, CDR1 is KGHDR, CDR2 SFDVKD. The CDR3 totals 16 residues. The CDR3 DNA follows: TGTGCCACCAGTGATTCGAGTCCCGGGACAGGGATCCGGGCTTTCTTT. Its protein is CATSDSSPGTGIRAFF.

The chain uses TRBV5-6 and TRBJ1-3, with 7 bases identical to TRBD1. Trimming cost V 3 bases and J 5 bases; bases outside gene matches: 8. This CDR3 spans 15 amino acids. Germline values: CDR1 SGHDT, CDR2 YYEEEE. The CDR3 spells CASSSRTGSRNTIYF. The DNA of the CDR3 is TGTGCCAGCAGCTCAAGGACAGGATCAAGAAACACCATATATTTT.

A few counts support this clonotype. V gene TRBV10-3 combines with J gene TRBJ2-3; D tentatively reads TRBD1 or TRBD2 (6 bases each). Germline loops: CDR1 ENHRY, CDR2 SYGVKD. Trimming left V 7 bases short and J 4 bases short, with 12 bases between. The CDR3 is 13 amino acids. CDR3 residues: CAITGGPPDTQYF. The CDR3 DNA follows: TGTGCCATCACCGGGGGCCCCCCAGATACGCAGTATTTT.

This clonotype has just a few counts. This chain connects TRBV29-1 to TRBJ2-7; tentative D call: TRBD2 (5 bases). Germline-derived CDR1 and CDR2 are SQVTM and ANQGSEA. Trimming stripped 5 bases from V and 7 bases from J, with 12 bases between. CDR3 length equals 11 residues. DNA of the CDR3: TGCAGCGTTTGGGGTACGGGAGAGCAGTACTTC. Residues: CSVWGTGEQYF.

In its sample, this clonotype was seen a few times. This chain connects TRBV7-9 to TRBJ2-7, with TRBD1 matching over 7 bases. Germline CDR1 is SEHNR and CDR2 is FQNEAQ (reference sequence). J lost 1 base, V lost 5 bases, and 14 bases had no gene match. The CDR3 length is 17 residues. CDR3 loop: CASSAKPTGPRSYEQYF. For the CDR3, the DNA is TGTGCCAGCAGCGCCAAACCGACAGGGCCTCGATCCTACGAGCAGTACTTC.

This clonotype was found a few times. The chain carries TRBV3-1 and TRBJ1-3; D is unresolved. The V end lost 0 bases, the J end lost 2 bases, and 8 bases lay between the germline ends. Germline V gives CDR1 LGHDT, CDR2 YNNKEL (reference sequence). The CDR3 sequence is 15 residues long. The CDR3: CASSQDRAAGNTIYF. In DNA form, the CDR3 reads TGTGCCAGCAGCCAAGATCGGGCAGCTGGAAACACCATATATTTT.

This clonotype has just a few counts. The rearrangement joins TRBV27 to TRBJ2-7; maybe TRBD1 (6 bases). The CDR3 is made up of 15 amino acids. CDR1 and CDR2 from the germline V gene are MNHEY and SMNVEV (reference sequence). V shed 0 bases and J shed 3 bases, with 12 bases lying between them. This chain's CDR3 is CASSLSRDISYEQYF. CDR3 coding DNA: TGTGCCAGCAGTTTATCCCGGGACATTAGCTACGAGCAGTACTTC.

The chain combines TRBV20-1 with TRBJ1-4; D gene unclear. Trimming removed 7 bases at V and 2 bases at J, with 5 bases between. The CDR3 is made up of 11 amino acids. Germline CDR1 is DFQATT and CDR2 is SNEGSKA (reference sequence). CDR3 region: CSGNTNEKLFF. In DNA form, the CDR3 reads TGCAGTGGAAATACTAATGAAAAACTGTTTTTT.

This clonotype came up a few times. The CDR3 bases are TGCAGTGCTCTAGGCCGGGGCGGTAGCTCCTACGAGCAGTACTTC. Translated, it gives CSALGRGGSSYEQYF. V is TRBV20-1 and J is TRBJ2-7; D might be TRBD1 or TRBD2, each matching 5 bases. The CDR3 spans 15 residues. Trimming left V 5 bases short and J 0 bases short, with 17 bases between. Germline CDR1 is DFQATT and CDR2 is SNEGSKA (reference sequence).

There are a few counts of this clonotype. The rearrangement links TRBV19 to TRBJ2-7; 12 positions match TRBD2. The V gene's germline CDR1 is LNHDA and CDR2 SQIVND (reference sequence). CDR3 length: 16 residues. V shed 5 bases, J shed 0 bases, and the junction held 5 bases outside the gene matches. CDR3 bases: TGTGCCAGTAGTCTGACTAGCGGGAGACCCTCCTACGAGCAGTACTTC. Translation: CASSLTSGRPSYEQYF.

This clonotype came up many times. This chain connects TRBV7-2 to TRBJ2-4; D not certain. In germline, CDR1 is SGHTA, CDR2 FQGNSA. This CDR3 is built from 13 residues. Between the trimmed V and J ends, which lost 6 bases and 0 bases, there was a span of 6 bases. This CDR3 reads CASSGLAKNIQYF. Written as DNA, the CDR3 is TGTGCCAGCAGTGGGTTAGCCAAAAACATTCAGTACTTC.

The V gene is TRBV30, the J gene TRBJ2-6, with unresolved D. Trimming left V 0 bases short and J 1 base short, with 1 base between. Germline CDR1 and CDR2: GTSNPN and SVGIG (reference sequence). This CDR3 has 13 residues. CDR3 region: CAWSVSGANVLTF. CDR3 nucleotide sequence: TGTGCCTGGAGTGTATCTGGGGCCAACGTCCTGACTTTC.

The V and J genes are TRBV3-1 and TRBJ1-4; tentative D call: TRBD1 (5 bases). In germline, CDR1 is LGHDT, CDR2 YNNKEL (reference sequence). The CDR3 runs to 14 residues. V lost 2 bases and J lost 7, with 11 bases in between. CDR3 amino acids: CASSQRRGGEKLFF. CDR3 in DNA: TGTGCCAGCAGCCAACGCCGGGGCGGTGAAAAACTGTTTTTT.

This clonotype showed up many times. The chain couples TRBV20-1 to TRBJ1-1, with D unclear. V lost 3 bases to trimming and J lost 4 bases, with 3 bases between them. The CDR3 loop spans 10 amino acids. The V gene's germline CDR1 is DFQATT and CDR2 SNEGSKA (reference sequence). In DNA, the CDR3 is TGCAGTGCTAGGGGCACTGAAGCTTTCTTT. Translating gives CSARGTEAFF.

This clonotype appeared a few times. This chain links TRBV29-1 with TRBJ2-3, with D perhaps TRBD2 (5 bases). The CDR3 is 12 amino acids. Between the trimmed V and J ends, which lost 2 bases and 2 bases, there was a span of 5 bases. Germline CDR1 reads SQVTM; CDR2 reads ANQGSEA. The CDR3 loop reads CSVERDTDTQYF. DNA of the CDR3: TGCAGCGTTGAACGGGACACAGATACGCAGTATTTT.